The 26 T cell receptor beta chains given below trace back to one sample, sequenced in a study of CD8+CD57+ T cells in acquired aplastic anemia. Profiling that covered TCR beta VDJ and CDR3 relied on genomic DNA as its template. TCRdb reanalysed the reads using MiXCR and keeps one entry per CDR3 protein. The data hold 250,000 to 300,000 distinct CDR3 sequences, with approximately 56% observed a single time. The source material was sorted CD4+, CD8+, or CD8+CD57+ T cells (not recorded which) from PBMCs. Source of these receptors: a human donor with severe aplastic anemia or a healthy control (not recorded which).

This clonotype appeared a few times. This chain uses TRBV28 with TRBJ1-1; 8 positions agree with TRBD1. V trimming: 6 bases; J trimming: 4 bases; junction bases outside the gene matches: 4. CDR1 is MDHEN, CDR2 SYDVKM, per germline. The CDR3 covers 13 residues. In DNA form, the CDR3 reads TGTGCCAGCAGACCCGGACAGGGCACTGAAGCTTTCTTT. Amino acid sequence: CASRPGQGTEAFF.

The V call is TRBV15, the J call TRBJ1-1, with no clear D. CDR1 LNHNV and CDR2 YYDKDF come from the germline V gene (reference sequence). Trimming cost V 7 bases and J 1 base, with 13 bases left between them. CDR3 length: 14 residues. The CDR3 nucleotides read TGTGCCACCACCTCCCTATCGGGGAACACTGAAGCTTTCTTT. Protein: CATTSLSGNTEAFF.

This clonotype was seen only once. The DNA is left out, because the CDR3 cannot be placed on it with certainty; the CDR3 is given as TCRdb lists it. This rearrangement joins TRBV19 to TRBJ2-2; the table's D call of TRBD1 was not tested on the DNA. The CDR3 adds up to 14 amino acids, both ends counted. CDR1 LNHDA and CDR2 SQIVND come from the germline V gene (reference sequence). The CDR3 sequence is CASRNYRAPGSCFF.

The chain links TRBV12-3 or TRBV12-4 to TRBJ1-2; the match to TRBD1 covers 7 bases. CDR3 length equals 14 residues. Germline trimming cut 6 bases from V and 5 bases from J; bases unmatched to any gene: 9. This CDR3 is CASSGTALNYGYTF. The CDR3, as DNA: TGTGCCAGCAGCGGGACAGCCCTAAATTATGGCTACACCTTC.

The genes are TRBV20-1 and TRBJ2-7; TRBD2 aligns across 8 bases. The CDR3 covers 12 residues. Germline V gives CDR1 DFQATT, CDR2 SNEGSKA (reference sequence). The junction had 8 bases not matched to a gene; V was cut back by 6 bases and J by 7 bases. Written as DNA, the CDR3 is TGCAGTGCATATTCGGGGGGGCTTGAGCAGTACTTC. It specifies CSAYSGGLEQYF.

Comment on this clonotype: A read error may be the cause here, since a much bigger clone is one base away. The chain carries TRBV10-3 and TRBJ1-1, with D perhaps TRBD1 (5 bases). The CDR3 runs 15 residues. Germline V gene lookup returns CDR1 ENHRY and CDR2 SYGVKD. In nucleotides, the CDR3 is TGTGCCATCAATGACCCGACAGAGCCGAACGCTGAAGCTTTCTTT. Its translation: CAINDPTEPNAEAFF.

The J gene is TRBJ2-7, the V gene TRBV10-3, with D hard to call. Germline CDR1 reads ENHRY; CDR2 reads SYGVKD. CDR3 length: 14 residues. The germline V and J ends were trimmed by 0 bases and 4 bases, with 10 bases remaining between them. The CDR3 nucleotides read TGTGCCATCAGTGAGTCTTTTGGTGTGTACGAGCAGTACTTC. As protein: CAISESFGVYEQYF.

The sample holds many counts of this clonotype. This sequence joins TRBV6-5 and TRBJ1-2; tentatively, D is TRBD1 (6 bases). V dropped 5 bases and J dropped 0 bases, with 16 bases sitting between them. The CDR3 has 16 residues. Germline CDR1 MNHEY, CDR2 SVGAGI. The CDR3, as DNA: TGTGCCAGCAGTCCACAGGGTTACCCGACTAACTATGGCTACACCTTC. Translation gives CASSPQGYPTNYGYTF.

The CDR3 coding sequence is TGTGCCAGCAGCTTGGAGGCAGGGGTGTACGAGCAGTACTTC. Amino acid sequence: CASSLEAGVYEQYF. This chain links TRBV7-8 with TRBJ2-7; tentative D call: TRBD1 (6 bases). Germline CDR1 SGHVS, CDR2 FQNEAQ. V was shortened by 3 bases and J by 4 bases, with 13 bases between the two germline ends. CDR3 length: 14 residues.

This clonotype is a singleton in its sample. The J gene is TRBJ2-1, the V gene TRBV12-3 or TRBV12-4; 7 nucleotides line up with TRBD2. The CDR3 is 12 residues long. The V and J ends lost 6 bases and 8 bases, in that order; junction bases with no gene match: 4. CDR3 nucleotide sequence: TGTGCCAGCAGCCCAAGCGGGGATGAGCAGTTCTTC. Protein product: CASSPSGDEQFF.

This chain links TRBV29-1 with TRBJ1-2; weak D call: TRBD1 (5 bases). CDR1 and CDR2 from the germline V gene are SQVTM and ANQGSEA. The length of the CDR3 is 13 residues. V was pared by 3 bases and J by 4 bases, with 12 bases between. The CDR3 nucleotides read TGCAGCGTTGATAGGACGGGGGGCTATGGCTACACCTTC. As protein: CSVDRTGGYGYTF.

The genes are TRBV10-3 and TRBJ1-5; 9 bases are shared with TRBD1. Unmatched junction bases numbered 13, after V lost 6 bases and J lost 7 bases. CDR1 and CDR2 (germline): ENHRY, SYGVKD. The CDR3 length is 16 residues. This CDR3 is CAIRAKEQGAGQPQHF. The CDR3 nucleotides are TGTGCCATCAGGGCTAAGGAACAGGGGGCGGGGCAGCCCCAGCATTTT.

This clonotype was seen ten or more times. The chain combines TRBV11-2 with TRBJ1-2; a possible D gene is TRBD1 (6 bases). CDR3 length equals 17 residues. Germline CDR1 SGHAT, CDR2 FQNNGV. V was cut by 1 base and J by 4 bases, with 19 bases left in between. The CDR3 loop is CASSLAVTGTRGYGYTF. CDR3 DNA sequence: TGTGCCAGCAGCTTAGCTGTGACAGGAACCCGGGGCTATGGCTACACCTTC.

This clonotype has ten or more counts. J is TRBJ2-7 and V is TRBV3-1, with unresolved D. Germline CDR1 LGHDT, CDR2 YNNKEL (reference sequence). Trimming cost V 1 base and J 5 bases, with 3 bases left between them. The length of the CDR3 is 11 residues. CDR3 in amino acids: CASSQVNEQYF. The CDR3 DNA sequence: TGTGCCAGCAGCCAAGTCAACGAGCAGTACTTC.

The CDR3 is CASSICKEYF. DNA of the CDR3: TGTGCCAGCAGTATCTGTAAGGAGTACTTC. V gene TRBV6-4 combines with J gene TRBJ2-7; D is uncertain. The length of the CDR3 is 10 residues. Trimming removed 5 bases from V and 11 bases from J, with 10 bases in between. From germline, CDR1 is MRHNA and CDR2 SNTAGT.

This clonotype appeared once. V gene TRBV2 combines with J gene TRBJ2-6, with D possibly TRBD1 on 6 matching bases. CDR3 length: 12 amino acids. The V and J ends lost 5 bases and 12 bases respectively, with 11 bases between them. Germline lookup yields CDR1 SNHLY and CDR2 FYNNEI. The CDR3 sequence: CASSTGMTVLTF. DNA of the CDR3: TGTGCCAGCAGTACAGGGATGACCGTCCTGACTTTC.

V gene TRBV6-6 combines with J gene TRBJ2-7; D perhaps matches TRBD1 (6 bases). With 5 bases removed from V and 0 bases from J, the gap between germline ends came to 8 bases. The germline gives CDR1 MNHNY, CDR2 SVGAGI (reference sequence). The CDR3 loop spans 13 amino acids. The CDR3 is CASSGDNSYEQYF. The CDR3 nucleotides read TGTGCCAGCAGTGGGGACAACTCCTACGAGCAGTACTTC.

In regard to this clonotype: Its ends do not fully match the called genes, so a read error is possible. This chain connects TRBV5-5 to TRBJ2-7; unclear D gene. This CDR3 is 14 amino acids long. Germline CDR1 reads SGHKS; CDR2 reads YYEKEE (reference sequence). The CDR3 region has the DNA TGTGCCGGCAGCTTCTGGCTCAGCTCCTACGAGCAGTATTTC. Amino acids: CAGSFWLSSYEQYF.

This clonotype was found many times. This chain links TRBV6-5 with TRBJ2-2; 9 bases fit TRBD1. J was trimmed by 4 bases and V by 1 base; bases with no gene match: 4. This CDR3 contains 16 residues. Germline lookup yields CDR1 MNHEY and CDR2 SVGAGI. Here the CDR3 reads CASSYYTGGSTGELFF. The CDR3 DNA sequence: TGTGCCAGCAGTTACTACACAGGGGGCAGCACCGGGGAGCTGTTTTTT.

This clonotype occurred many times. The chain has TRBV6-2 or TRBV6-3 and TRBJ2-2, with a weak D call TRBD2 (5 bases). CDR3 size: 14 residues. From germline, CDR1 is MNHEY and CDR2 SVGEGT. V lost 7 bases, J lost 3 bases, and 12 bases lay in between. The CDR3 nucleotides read TGTGCCAGCAAGCGGAACTTAGACACCGGGGAGCTGTTTTTT. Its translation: CASKRNLDTGELFF.

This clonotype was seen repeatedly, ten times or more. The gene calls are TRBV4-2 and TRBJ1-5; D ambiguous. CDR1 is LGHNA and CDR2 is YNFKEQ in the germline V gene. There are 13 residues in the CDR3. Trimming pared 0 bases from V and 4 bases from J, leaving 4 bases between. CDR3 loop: CASSQDRNQPQHF. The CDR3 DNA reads TGTGCCAGCAGCCAAGATCGGAATCAGCCCCAGCATTTT.

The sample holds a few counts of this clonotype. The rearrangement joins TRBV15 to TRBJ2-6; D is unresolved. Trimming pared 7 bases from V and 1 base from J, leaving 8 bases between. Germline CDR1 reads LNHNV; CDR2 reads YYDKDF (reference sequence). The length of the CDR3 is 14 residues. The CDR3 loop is CATKPESGANVLTF. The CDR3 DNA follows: TGTGCCACCAAGCCAGAGTCTGGGGCCAACGTCCTGACTTTC.

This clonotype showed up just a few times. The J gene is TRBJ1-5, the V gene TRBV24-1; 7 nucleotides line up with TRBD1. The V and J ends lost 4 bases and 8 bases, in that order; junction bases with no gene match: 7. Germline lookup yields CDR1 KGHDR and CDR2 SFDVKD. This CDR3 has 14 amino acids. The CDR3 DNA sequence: TGTGCCACCAGTGAAAGGACAGGAATCGAGCCCCAGCATTTT. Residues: CATSERTGIEPQHF.

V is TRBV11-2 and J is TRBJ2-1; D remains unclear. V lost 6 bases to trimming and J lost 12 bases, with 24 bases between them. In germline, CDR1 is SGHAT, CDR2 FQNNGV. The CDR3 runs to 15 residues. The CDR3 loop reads CASSSIGSPTDTQFF. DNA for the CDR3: TGTGCCAGCAGTTCGATAGGGTCCCCCACAGATACGCAGTTCTTC.

CDR3 in DNA: TGTGCCAGTAGGCCCGGACAGGGGGCTGGAAACATTCAGTACTTC. Protein product: CASRPGQGAGNIQYF. The chain has TRBV19 and TRBJ2-4; TRBD1 matches 11 bases. The germline V gene encodes CDR1 LNHDA and CDR2 SQIVND (reference sequence). V shed 6 bases, J shed 6 bases, and the junction held 7 bases outside the gene matches. The CDR3 is 15 amino acids.

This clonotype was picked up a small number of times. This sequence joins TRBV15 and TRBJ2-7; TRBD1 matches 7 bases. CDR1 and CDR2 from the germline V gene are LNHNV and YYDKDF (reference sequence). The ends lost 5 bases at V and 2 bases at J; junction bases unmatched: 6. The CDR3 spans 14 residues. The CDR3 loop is CATSSKGAAYEQYF. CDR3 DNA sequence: TGTGCCACCAGCTCCAAGGGGGCGGCCTACGAGCAGTACTTC. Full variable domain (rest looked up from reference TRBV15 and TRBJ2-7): DAMVIQNPRYQVTQFGKPVTLSCSQTLNHNVMYWYQQKSSQAPKLLFHYYDKDFNNEADTPDNFQSRRPNTSFCFLDIRSPGLGDTAMYLCATSSKGAAYEQYFGPGTRLTVT.